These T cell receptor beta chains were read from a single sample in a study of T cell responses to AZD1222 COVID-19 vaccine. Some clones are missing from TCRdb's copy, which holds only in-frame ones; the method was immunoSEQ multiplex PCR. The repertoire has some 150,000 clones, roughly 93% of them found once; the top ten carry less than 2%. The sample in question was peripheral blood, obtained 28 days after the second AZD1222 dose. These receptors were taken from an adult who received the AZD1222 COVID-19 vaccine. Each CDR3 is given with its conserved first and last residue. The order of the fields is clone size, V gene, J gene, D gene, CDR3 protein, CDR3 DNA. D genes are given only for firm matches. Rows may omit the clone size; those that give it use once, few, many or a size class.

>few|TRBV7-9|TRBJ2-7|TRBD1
CASSLGQGVYEQYF
TGTGCCAGCAGCTTGGGACAGGGTGTTTACGAGCAGTACTTC
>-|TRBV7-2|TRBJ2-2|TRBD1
CASSLAPPGQGTGELFF
TGTGCCAGCAGCTTAGCCCCACCGGGACAGGGTACCGGGGAGCTGTTTTTT
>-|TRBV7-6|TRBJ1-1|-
CASSLAGSGTEAFF
TGTGCCAGCAGCTTAGCAGGGTCAGGGACTGAAGCTTTCTTT
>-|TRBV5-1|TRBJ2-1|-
CASRVGDSYNEQFF
TGCGCCAGCAGAGTGGGGGACTCCTACAATGAGCAGTTCTTC
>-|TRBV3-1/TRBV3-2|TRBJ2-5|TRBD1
CASSQRTGRVETQYF
TGTGCCAGCAGCCAACGGACAGGGCGGGTAGAGACCCAGTACTTC
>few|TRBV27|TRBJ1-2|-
CASRTGTPGGYGYTF
TGTGCCAGCAGGACCGGGACCCCTGGCGGATATGGCTACACCTTC
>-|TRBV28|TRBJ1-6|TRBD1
CASSPGTGRNSPLHF
TGTGCCAGCAGTCCCGGGACAGGGAGGAATTCACCCCTCCACTTT
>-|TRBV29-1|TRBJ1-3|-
CSVKSSGNTIYF
TGCAGCGTTAAAAGCTCTGGAAACACCATATATTTT
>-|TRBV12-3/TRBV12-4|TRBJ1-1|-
CASSLWGANEAFF
TGTGCCAGCAGTTTGTGGGGTGCCAACGAAGCTTTCTTT
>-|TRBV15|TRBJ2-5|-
CATSPGPLGETQYF
TGTGCCACCAGCCCGGGACCCCTAGGAGAGACCCAGTACTTC
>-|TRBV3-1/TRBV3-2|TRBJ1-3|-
CASSQGFQSGNTIYF
TGTGCCAGCAGCCAAGGGTTCCAGTCTGGAAACACCATATATTTT
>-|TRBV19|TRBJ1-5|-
CASSQQGGRPQHF
TGTGCCAGTAGTCAGCAAGGAGGGCGGCCCCAGCATTTT
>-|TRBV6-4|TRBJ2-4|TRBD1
CASSQGAHGNIQYF
TGTGCCAGCAGCCAGGGGGCCCACGGCAACATTCAGTACTTC
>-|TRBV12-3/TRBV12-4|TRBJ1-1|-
CASSLEMNTEAFF
TGTGCCAGCAGTTTAGAGATGAACACTGAAGCTTTCTTT
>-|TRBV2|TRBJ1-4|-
CASRLTAHSNEKLFF
TGTGCCAGCAGACTGACTGCCCATTCTAATGAAAAACTGTTTTTT
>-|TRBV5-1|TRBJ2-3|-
CASSSRTDTQYF
TGCGCCAGCAGCTCACGCACAGATACGCAGTATTTT
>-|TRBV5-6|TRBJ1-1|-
CASSLAGGEVNTEAFF
TGTGCCAGCAGCTTGGCCGGGGGCGAGGTGAACACTGAAGCTTTCTTT
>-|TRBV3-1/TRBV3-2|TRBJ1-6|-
CASSQGGAGRSYNSPLHF
TGTGCCAGCAGCCAAGGGGGGGCAGGTCGATCCTATAATTCACCCCTCCACTTT
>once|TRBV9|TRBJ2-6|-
CASSHVWESSGANVLTF
TGTGCCAGCAGCCACGTGTGGGAGAGCTCTGGGGCCAACGTCCTGACTTTC
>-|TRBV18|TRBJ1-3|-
CASSLTGDSGNTIYF
TGTGCCAGCTCACTGACGGGAGATTCTGGAAACACCATATATTTT
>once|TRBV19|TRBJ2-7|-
CASSIWHGSHEQYF
TGTGCCAGTAGTATATGGCACGGAAGCCACGAGCAGTACTTC
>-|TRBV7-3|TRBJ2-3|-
CASSAGTYSTDTQYF
TGTGCCAGCAGCGCAGGGACATACAGCACAGATACGCAGTATTTT
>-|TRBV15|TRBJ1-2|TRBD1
CATSPDRVERGYTF
TGTGCCACCAGCCCGGACAGGGTAGAACGTGGCTACACCTTC
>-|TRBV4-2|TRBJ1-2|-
CASSQERTLPSYGYTF
TGTGCCAGCAGCCAAGAGAGGACCCTGCCGAGCTATGGCTACACCTTC
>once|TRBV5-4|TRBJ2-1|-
CASSLGREIRNEQFF
TGTGCCAGCAGCTTGGGACGGGAGATTAGGAATGAGCAGTTCTTC
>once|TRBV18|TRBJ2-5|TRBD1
CASSPGQSQETQYF
TGTGCCAGCTCCCCGGGACAGTCTCAAGAGACCCAGTACTTC
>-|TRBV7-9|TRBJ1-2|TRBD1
CASSLVVTGGDGYTF
TGTGCCAGCAGCTTAGTGGTGACAGGGGGCGATGGCTACACCTTC
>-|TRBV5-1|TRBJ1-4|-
CASSDPSGATEKLFF
TGCGCCAGCAGCGATCCCTCGGGGGCGACGGAAAAACTGTTTTTT
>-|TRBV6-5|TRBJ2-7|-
CASRVGSGPTYEQYF
TGTGCCAGCAGGGTGGGAAGCGGGCCAACCTACGAGCAGTACTTC
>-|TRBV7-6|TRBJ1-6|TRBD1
CASSEGTGGLQYNSPLHF
TGTGCCAGCAGCGAAGGGACAGGGGGGCTTCAGTATAATTCACCCCTCCACTTT
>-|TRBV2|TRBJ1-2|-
CASSERYGYTF
TGTGCCAGCAGTGAACGCTATGGCTACACCTTC
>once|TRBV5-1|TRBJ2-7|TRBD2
CASSLAGGWEQYF
TGCGCCAGCAGCTTGGCGGGGGGATGGGAGCAGTACTTC
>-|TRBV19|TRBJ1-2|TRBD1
CASSTPGGHGYTF
TGTGCCAGTAGTACTCCAGGGGGCCATGGCTACACCTTC
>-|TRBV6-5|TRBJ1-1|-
CASSYSSPGPDTEAFF
TGTGCCAGCAGTTACTCCTCCCCCGGACCAGACACTGAAGCTTTCTTT
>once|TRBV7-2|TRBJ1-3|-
CASSFRRRNAGNTIYF
TGTGCCAGCAGCTTCCGCCGAAGGAACGCTGGAAACACCATATATTTT
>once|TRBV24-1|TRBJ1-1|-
CATSVPGPKNTEAFF
TGTGCCACCAGTGTTCCGGGACCGAAGAACACTGAAGCTTTCTTT
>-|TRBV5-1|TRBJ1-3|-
CASSEDTSGNTIYF
TGCGCCAGCAGCGAGGACACCTCTGGAAACACCATATATTTT
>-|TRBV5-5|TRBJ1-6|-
CASSPVGSPLHF
TGTGCCAGCAGTCCAGTCGGTTCACCCCTCCACTTT
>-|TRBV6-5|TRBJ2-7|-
CASRVAGVDDEQYF
TGTGCCAGCAGGGTGGCAGGGGTGGACGACGAGCAGTACTTC
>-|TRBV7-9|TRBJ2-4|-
CASSFAGGVNIQYF
TGTGCCAGCAGCTTCGCAGGCGGGGTAAACATTCAGTACTTC
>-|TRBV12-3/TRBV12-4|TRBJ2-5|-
CASSWGSETQYF
TGTGCCAGCAGTTGGGGCTCAGAGACCCAGTACTTC
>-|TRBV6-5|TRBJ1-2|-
CASSLLRYGYTF
TGTGCCAGCAGCCTATTGCGCTATGGCTACACCTTC
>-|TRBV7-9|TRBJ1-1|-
CASSLVGLGFLKEAFF
TGTGCCAGCAGCTTGGTGGGCTTAGGATTTTTGAAGGAAGCTTTCTTT
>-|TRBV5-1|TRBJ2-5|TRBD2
CASAPGLAGGPETQYF
TGCGCCAGCGCACCAGGACTAGCGGGGGGGCCGGAGACCCAGTACTTC
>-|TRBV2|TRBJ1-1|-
CASSFIAGEAFF
TGTGCCAGCAGTTTTATAGCGGGTGAAGCTTTCTTT
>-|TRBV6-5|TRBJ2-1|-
CASSSNYNEQFF
TGTGCCAGCAGTTCTAATTACAATGAGCAGTTCTTC
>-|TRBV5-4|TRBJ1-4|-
CATADIRNEKLFF
TGTGCCACCGCGGACATTAGAAATGAAAAACTGTTTTTT
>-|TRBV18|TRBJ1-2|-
CASSPSTDSPYGYTF
TGTGCCAGCTCACCGTCGACCGACAGCCCCTATGGCTACACCTTC
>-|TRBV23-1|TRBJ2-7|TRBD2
CATLLTGLAKDEQYF
TGCGCCACCCTACTGACGGGACTAGCAAAAGACGAGCAGTACTTC
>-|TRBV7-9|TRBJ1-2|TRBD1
CASSQGQVFYGYTF
TGTGCCAGCAGCCAGGGACAGGTGTTCTATGGCTACACCTTC
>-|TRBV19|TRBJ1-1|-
CASSANRDFTEAFF
TGTGCCAGTAGTGCTAACAGGGATTTCACTGAAGCTTTCTTT
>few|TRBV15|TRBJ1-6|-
CATSRDPNNYNSPLHF
TGTGCCACCAGCAGAGATCCAAACAACTATAATTCACCCCTCCACTTT
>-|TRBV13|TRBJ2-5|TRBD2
CASSLGLAGQETQYF
TGTGCCAGCAGCCTGGGGCTAGCGGGGCAAGAGACCCAGTACTTC
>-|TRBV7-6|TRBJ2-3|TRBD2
CASSSGTSGGLADTQYF
TGTGCCAGCAGCTCCGGGACTAGCGGGGGGTTGGCAGATACGCAGTATTTT
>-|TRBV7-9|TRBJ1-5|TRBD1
CASSLGTGPTYSNQPQHF
TGTGCCAGCAGCTTGGGGACAGGGCCTACCTATAGCAATCAGCCCCAGCATTTT
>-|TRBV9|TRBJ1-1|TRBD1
CASSGDRVNEAFF
TGTGCCAGCAGCGGCGACAGGGTTAATGAAGCTTTCTTT
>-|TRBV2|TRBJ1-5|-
CASTQGSNQPQHF
TGTGCCAGCACCCAGGGGAGCAATCAGCCCCAGCATTTT
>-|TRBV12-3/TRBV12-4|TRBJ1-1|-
CASSLGVDTEAFF
TGTGCCAGCAGTTTAGGCGTAGACACTGAAGCTTTCTTT
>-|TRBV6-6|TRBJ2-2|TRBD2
CASKAGARDTGELFF
TGTGCCAGCAAAGCGGGGGCTCGGGACACCGGGGAGCTGTTTTTT